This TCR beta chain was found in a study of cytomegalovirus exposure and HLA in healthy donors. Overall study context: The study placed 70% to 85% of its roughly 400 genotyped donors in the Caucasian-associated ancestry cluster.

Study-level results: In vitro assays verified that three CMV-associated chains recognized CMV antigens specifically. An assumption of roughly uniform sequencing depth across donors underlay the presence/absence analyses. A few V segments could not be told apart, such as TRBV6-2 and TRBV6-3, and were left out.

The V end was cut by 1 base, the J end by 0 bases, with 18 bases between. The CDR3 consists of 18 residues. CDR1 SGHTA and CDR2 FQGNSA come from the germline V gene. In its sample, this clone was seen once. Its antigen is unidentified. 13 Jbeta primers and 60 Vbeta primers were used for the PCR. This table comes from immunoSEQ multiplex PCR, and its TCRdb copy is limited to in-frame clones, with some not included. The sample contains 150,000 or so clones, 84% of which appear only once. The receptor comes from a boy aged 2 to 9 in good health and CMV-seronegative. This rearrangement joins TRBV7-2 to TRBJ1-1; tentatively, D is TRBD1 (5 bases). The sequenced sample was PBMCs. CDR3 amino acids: CASSLGRRGLLVNTEAFF. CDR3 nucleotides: TGTGCCAGCAGCTTAGGTAGGAGGGGCCTATTAGTGAACACTGAAGCTTTCTTT.